The 5 T cell receptor beta chains reported below all come from one sample, sequenced in a study of a mutant IDH1 vaccine in newly diagnosed glioma. Indicated time point: baseline, week 1 (first vaccination visit). Noted treatment: pre-vaccination baseline after standard-of-care therapy. Produced via immunoSEQ multiplex PCR; TCRdb's table is partial and in-frame only. The table lists roughly 46,000 clones, 86% of them singletons, with around 2.5% in the top ten. The sequencing here drew on PBMCs, taken from a glioma patient treated with radiotherapy, temozolomide or both. These receptors all come from a man aged 35 to 55 with glioma.

This chain uses TRBV7-2 with TRBJ2-3; D might be TRBD2 (7 bases). Between the trimmed V and J ends, which lost 7 bases and 2 bases, there was a span of 19 bases. CDR3 length: 16 residues. Per the germline V gene, CDR1 is SGHTA and CDR2 is FQGNSA. The CDR3 coding sequence is TGTGCCAGCACTCTCCGGCGGGGGCGCAACACAGATACGCAGTATTTT. Translating gives CASTLRRGRNTDTQYF.

This clone was picked up a small number of times. CDR3 DNA: TGTGCCAGCAGTGCAGGTCTCCGGGGCTACACCTTC. It specifies CASSAGLRGYTF. The chain employs TRBV7-8 and TRBJ1-2; no clear D gene. Germline V CDR1 and CDR2: SGHVS, FQNEAQ. This CDR3 comprises 12 residues. V was cut by 6 bases and J by 8 bases, with 13 bases left in between.

The chain has TRBV28 and TRBJ1-5; TRBD1 matches at 9 bases. J lost 6 bases, V lost 3 bases, and 9 bases had no gene match. CDR3 size: 16 residues. CDR1 and CDR2 (germline): MDHEN, SYDVKM. CDR3 protein: CASSFLGQGDSQPQHF. The CDR3 DNA reads as TGTGCCAGCAGTTTTTTGGGACAGGGTGACAGTCAGCCCCAGCATTTT.

The V gene is TRBV6-1, the J gene TRBJ2-5; 11 bases map to TRBD2. Germline V CDR1 and CDR2: MNHNS, SASEGT. The CDR3 covers 14 residues. The ends lost 3 bases at V and 3 bases at J; junction bases unmatched: 0. CDR3 sequence (DNA): TGTGCCAGCAGTGAGGGACTAGCGGAAGAGACCCAGTACTTC. Its protein is CASSEGLAEETQYF.

This chain uses TRBV28 with TRBJ2-7; TRBD2 aligns across 13 bases. Germline V gene data show CDR1 as MDHEN and CDR2 as SYDVKM. The CDR3 extends over 17 amino acids. V lost 6 bases and J lost 1; bases outside the gene matches: 9. The CDR3 here is CASRERRTSGRSYEQYF. The CDR3 bases are TGTGCCAGCAGAGAAAGAAGGACTAGCGGGAGATCCTACGAGCAGTACTTC.